These T cell receptor beta chains were read from a single sample in a study of shared clonotypes between healthy human individuals. Repertoires were generated with immunoSEQ multiplex PCR, while TCRdb's copy carries only in-frame clones and drops some. Of 2 million to 2.5 million clones in the sample, more than 90% are singletons; the top ten hold approximately 0.13%. Sequences were obtained from naive CD4+ T cells sorted from blood. The receptors derive from a young man in good health. CDR3s include the opening cysteine and the closing phenylalanine or tryptophan. Each record gives: D gene, V gene, J gene, clone size, CDR3 protein, CDR3 DNA. The D gene is left open where the match is weak. Clone size, where shown, is once, few, many, or a class for clones that have expanded.

.,TRBV29-1,TRBJ1-1,.,CSAGPMMTGQAFF,TGCAGCGCAGGGCCGATGATGACAGGTCAGGCTTTCTTT
.,TRBV21-1,TRBJ2-7,.,CASSKGDTYEQYF,TGTGCCAGCAGCAAAGGGGACACCTACGAGCAGTACTTC
.,TRBV18,TRBJ1-1,.,CASSLLSLNTEAFF,TGTGCCAGCTCCCTCCTATCCCTGAACACTGAAGCTTTCTTT
.,TRBV9,TRBJ2-7,.,CASSVDGGAGTGPYEQYF,TGTGCCAGCAGCGTAGATGGGGGGGCCGGGACTGGGCCCTACGAGCAGTACTTC
.,TRBV25-1,TRBJ2-4,.,CASRDSGKNIQYF,TGTGCCAGCAGGGACAGTGGCAAAAACATTCAGTACTTC
TRBD1,TRBV6-5,TRBJ1-1,once,CASRYTGGRAFF,TGTGCCAGCAGATATACAGGGGGTCGAGCTTTCTTT
.,TRBV5-1,TRBJ1-1,.,CASSEPLNTEAFF,TGCGCCAGCAGCGAACCTCTGAACACTGAAGCTTTCTTT
.,TRBV9,TRBJ1-6,.,CASSVAMGGGSPLHF,TGTGCCAGCAGCGTAGCTATGGGGGGGGGATCACCCCTCCACTTT
TRBD1,TRBV18,TRBJ1-6,.,CASSPGDRVSPLHF,TGTGCCAGCTCACCAGGGGACAGGGTATCACCCCTCCACTTT
.,TRBV20-1,TRBJ2-5,.,CSDGQLETQYF,TGCAGTGACGGCCAGCTTGAGACCCAGTACTTC
.,TRBV5-5,TRBJ1-4,.,CASSLSTGGFATNEKLFF,TGTGCCAGCAGCTTATCAACAGGAGGGTTTGCAACTAATGAAAAACTGTTTTTT
.,TRBV29-1,TRBJ2-1,.,CSAQHNEQFF,TGCAGCGCCCAGCACAATGAGCAGTTCTTC
TRBD2,TRBV4-3,TRBJ2-3,.,CASSQTAGVGDTQYF,TGCGCCAGCAGCCAAACTGCGGGAGTAGGTGATACGCAGTATTTT
TRBD2,TRBV18,TRBJ2-7,.,CASSPPLAGGSNEQYF,TGTGCCAGCTCACCACCTCTAGCGGGAGGGAGTAACGAGCAGTACTTC
TRBD2,TRBV30,TRBJ2-3,.,CAWSAGLAGSTDTQYF,TGTGCCTGGAGTGCGGGACTAGCGGGGAGCACAGATACGCAGTATTTT
.,TRBV6-5,TRBJ1-2,.,CASSVGASYTF,TGTGCCAGCAGTGTGGGGGCCAGCTACACCTTC
TRBD1,TRBV2,TRBJ1-6,.,CASRVSGQGAPNSPLHF,TGTGCCAGCCGCGTCTCCGGACAGGGGGCCCCTAATTCACCCCTCCACTTT
TRBD1,TRBV19,TRBJ1-3,once,CASRGTAEFGNTIYF,TGTGCCAGTAGGGGGACAGCCGAATTTGGAAACACCATATATTTT
.,TRBV30,TRBJ2-3,.,CAWSPLRTAGTTDTQYF,TGTGCCTGGAGTCCCCTTCGGACGGCGGGGACCACAGATACGCAGTATTTT
.,TRBV14,TRBJ2-5,once,CASSQGRASLQETQYF,TGTGCCAGCAGCCAAGGGCGGGCGTCGCTCCAAGAGACCCAGTACTTC
.,TRBV13,TRBJ2-5,.,CASSYRGPRRETQYF,TGTGCCAGCAGCTACCGGGGCCCCAGGCGGGAGACCCAGTACTTC
.,TRBV6-1,TRBJ1-5,.,CASSEQVEPQHF,TGTGCCAGCAGTGAACAGGTCGAACCCCAGCATTTT
.,TRBV6-5,TRBJ2-3,.,CASPEEYF,TGTGCCAGCCCCGAGGAGTATTTT
TRBD1,TRBV18,TRBJ1-2,.,CASSIDRVRGYTF,TGTGCCAGCTCAATTGACAGGGTCAGGGGCTACACCTTC
.,TRBV28,TRBJ2-7,.,CASGTGRSSYEQYF,TGTGCCAGCGGAACGGGACGGAGCTCCTACGAGCAGTACTTC
.,TRBV27,TRBJ2-7,once,CASSLTGSRYEQYF,TGTGCCAGCAGTCTTACAGGGTCGCGCTACGAGCAGTACTTC
TRBD1,TRBV28,TRBJ1-4,.,CASSPLGTGVSSEKLFF,TGTGCCAGCAGTCCACTGGGGACAGGGGTCTCAAGTGAAAAACTGTTTTTT
TRBD2,TRBV11-2,TRBJ2-2,.,CASSSPRTSGTGELFF,TGTGCCAGCAGCTCCCCCAGGACTAGCGGCACCGGGGAGCTGTTTTTT
.,TRBV18,TRBJ1-4,.,CASSPGLLPNEKLFF,TGTGCCAGCTCCCCGGGACTTCTCCCTAATGAAAAACTGTTTTTT
.,TRBV18,TRBJ1-4,.,CASSRDIFEKLFF,TGTGCCAGCTCAAGAGACATATTTGAAAAACTGTTTTTT
TRBD1,TRBV28,TRBJ1-4,.,CASSSPGQGEEKLFF,TGTGCCAGCAGCTCCCCCGGACAGGGTGAAGAAAAACTGTTTTTT
.,TRBV4-3,TRBJ1-2,.,CASSQYRQANYGYTF,TGCGCCAGCAGCCAATATAGACAGGCCAACTATGGCTACACCTTC
TRBD1,TRBV6-1,TRBJ2-7,.,CASEGQHYEQYF,TGTGCCAGCGAGGGACAGCATTACGAGCAGTACTTC
TRBD1,TRBV28,TRBJ2-7,once,CASRGQGVGFYEQYF,TGTGCCAGCAGAGGACAGGGCGTTGGATTTTACGAGCAGTACTTC
TRBD1,TRBV30,TRBJ1-6,.,CAWSMEGASPLHF,TGTGCCTGGAGTATGGAGGGGGCTTCACCCCTCCACTTT
.,TRBV9,TRBJ1-1,.,CASSVAQGEAFF,TGTGCCAGCAGCGTAGCGCAGGGGGAAGCTTTCTTT
.,TRBV7-8,TRBJ1-6,.,CASSPGFLSYNSPLHF,TGTGCCAGCAGCCCGGGTTTTCTATCCTATAATTCACCCCTCCACTTT
.,TRBV5-6,TRBJ1-3,.,CASSLSGTWQTGNTIYF,TGTGCCAGCAGCTTATCGGGCACTTGGCAGACTGGAAACACCATATATTTT
.,TRBV5-1,TRBJ2-5,.,CASSSLLGDGEETQYF,TGCGCCAGCAGCTCGCTATTGGGGGATGGGGAAGAGACCCAGTACTTC
TRBD1,TRBV28,TRBJ1-5,.,CASRAGTGGNQPQHF,TGTGCCAGCAGAGCCGGGACAGGGGGCAATCAGCCCCAGCATTTT
.,TRBV10-1,TRBJ2-5,.,CASSASQGETQYF,TGCGCCAGCAGTGCCTCCCAGGGGGAGACCCAGTACTTC
.,TRBV19,TRBJ2-7,.,CASSIGKGNYEQYF,TGTGCCAGTAGTATAGGAAAGGGGAACTACGAGCAGTACTTC
.,TRBV4-3,TRBJ2-3,.,CASSQGGTLTDTQYF,TGCGCCAGCAGCCAAGGCGGGACCCTCACAGATACGCAGTATTTT
.,TRBV30,TRBJ1-2,.,CAWNPAPAGNYGYTF,TGTGCCTGGAATCCTGCCCCCGCAGGGAACTATGGCTACACCTTC
.,TRBV6-5,TRBJ2-3,.,CASSRSERDTQYF,TGTGCCAGCAGTCGGTCTGAGAGGGATACGCAGTATTTT
.,TRBV9,TRBJ1-3,.,CASSVAGNTIYF,TGTGCCAGCAGCGTAGCGGGAAACACCATATATTTT
.,TRBV4-1,TRBJ2-2,.,CASSQVGRASGELFF,TGCGCCAGCAGCCAAGTGGGCAGGGCGTCCGGGGAGCTGTTTTTT
TRBD1,TRBV5-1,TRBJ2-5,.,CASSHPDRGYQETQYF,TGCGCCAGCAGCCACCCCGACAGGGGCTACCAAGAGACCCAGTACTTC
.,TRBV5-1,TRBJ1-3,.,CASSLSSGGNTIYF,TGCGCCAGCAGCTTGTCGTCCGGAGGAAACACCATATATTTT
.,TRBV28,TRBJ1-4,.,CASSHGGWSATNEKLFF,TGTGCCAGCAGCCATGGAGGTTGGAGTGCAACTAATGAAAAACTGTTTTTT
.,TRBV10-3,TRBJ2-3,.,CAINEAGDTQYF,TGTGCCATCAACGAGGCCGGAGATACGCAGTATTTT
.,TRBV28,TRBJ2-1,once,CASSPSGLPSYNEQFF,TGTGCCAGCAGTCCCTCTGGGCTCCCCTCCTACAATGAGCAGTTCTTC
.,TRBV11-2,TRBJ2-7,.,CASSLGRGSSYEQYF,TGTGCCAGCAGCTTGGGGAGAGGAAGCTCCTACGAGCAGTACTTC
.,TRBV7-9,TRBJ1-2,.,CASSPGGSVDYGYTF,TGTGCCAGCAGCCCGGGAGGATCCGTAGACTATGGCTACACCTTC
TRBD2,TRBV9,TRBJ2-3,once,CASSVGLAGASSTDTQYF,TGTGCCAGCAGCGTAGGGCTAGCGGGGGCCTCTAGCACAGATACGCAGTATTTT